One and the same sample provided the 12 T cell receptor beta chains below, sequenced in a study of cytomegalovirus exposure and HLA in healthy donors. The study ran its PCR with 60 Vbeta and 13 Jbeta primers. Using immunoSEQ multiplex PCR, the repertoire was profiled, and TCRdb retains in-frame clones only, with some absent. This sample's table has about 200,000 clones. The source material was PBMCs. The receptors here all came from a boy younger than 18 in good health and CMV-seronegative.

The J gene is TRBJ2-5, the V gene TRBV5-1; 7 positions match TRBD1. The CDR3 has 15 residues. Losses at the gene ends were 4 bases for V and 1 base for J; bases not matched to a gene: 7. Germline CDR1 and CDR2: SGHRS and YFSETQ. CDR3 DNA sequence: TGCGCCAGCAGCCCCCGGGACAGTCCCCAAGAGACCCAGTACTTC. It yields the protein CASSPRDSPQETQYF.

This chain connects TRBV6-5 to TRBJ2-3; D uncertain. The CDR3 is 14 amino acids. Germline V lookup: CDR1 MNHEY, CDR2 SVGAGI. V was trimmed by 3 bases and J by 0 bases, leaving 7 bases between them. Written as DNA, the CDR3 is TGTGCCAGCAGTTATTACAAGAGCACAGATACGCAGTATTTT. This encodes CASSYYKSTDTQYF.

The chain joins TRBV7-3 to TRBJ2-1; TRBD2 matches 11 bases. The germline gives CDR1 SGHTA, CDR2 FQGTGA. Trimming took 6 bases from V and 2 from J; bases not matched to a gene: 3. The CDR3 spans 15 residues. CDR3 DNA sequence: TGTGCCAGCAGTAATAGCGGGGGGGCCTACAATGAGCAGTTCTTC. It is translated as CASSNSGGAYNEQFF.

In regard to this clone: One junction end disagrees with the germline gene, perhaps due to a read error. The chain uses TRBV7-2 and TRBJ2-3; D perhaps matches TRBD2 (5 bases). The CDR3 spans 14 residues. Germline V gene data show CDR1 as SGHTA and CDR2 as FQGNSA. This CDR3 reads CASSPEASTDAQYF. CDR3 nucleotide sequence: TGTGCCAGCAGCCCGGAGGCGAGCACAGATGCGCAGTATTTT.

This chain connects TRBV15 to TRBJ2-5; D unresolved. The CDR3 sequence is 15 residues long. V was clipped by 1 base and J by 1 base, with 10 bases between them. Germline V gene data show CDR1 as LNHNV and CDR2 as YYDKDF (reference sequence). As DNA, the CDR3 is TGTGCCACCAGCAGAGTTTTGCAGTCCCAAGAGACCCAGTACTTC. It yields the protein CATSRVLQSQETQYF. The full variable domain, its missing parts supplied by reference TRBV15 and TRBJ2-5, is DAMVIQNPRYQVTQFGKPVTLSCSQTLNHNVMYWYQQKSSQAPKLLFHYYDKDFNNEADTPDNFQSRRPNTSFCFLDIRSPGLGDTAMYLCATSRVLQSQETQYFGPGTRLLVL.

The V gene is TRBV2, the J gene TRBJ1-1; 9 positions match TRBD1. The germline V gene encodes CDR1 SNHLY and CDR2 FYNNEI. The junction had 4 bases not matched to a gene; V was cut back by 3 bases and J by 5 bases. CDR3 length: 14 amino acids. The DNA for the CDR3 is TGTGCCAGCAGTGAGGGGGACAGGGAGACTGAAGCTTTCTTT. This encodes CASSEGDRETEAFF.

The chain has TRBV7-2 and TRBJ1-6; no definite D call. The CDR3 runs 15 residues. The V and J ends lost 1 base and 6 bases respectively, with 10 bases between them. Germline-derived CDR1 and CDR2 are SGHTA and FQGNSA. DNA for the CDR3: TGTGCCAGCAGCTTAGGGCCTACAGTTAATTCACCCCTCCACTTT. Its protein is CASSLGPTVNSPLHF.

The gene calls are TRBV5-6 and TRBJ1-1; 11 bases map to TRBD1. The V gene end was trimmed by 2 bases and the J gene end by 0 bases; junction bases not matched to a gene: 3. This CDR3 comprises 16 residues. CDR1 is SGHDT, CDR2 YYEEEE, per germline. The CDR3: CASSFRTGGMNTEAFF. The CDR3 DNA reads TGTGCCAGCAGCTTTCGGACAGGGGGCATGAACACTGAAGCTTTCTTT.

The genes are TRBV5-6 and TRBJ2-5, with D possibly matching TRBD1 (5 bases). With the DNA end fitting TRBJ2-7 better, the J assignment may be wrong. Germline V lookup: CDR1 SGHDT, CDR2 YYEEEE. This CDR3 region has 16 residues. The CDR3 here is CASSFGATSSPSEQYF. The CDR3 nucleotides are TGTGCCAGCAGCTTTGGGGCCACCTCGTCCCCTTCCGAGCAGTACTTC.

The rearrangement links TRBV7-9 to TRBJ2-5; 7 positions match TRBD2. This CDR3 region has 13 residues. The trim removed 6 bases at V and 5 bases at J, leaving 6 bases unmatched. Germline CDR1 and CDR2: SEHNR and FQNEAQ (reference sequence). The CDR3 DNA reads TGTGCCAGCAGGGCGGGGGAGCTCGAGACCCAGTACTTC. Residues: CASRAGELETQYF.

The chain uses TRBV25-1 and TRBJ2-2, with 9 positions matching TRBD2. V gave up 3 bases and J gave up 1 base; unmatched junction bases: 9. The CDR3 runs to 18 residues. Germline values: CDR1 MGHDK, CDR2 SYGVNS. The CDR3 bases are TGTGCCAGCAGTGATCGGGTAGCGGGGGCCCAGAACACCGGGGAGCTGTTTTTT. It is translated as CASSDRVAGAQNTGELFF.

The chain combines TRBV19 with TRBJ1-5; 9 nucleotides align to TRBD1. The CDR3 has 15 residues. Trimming took 11 bases from V and 3 from J; bases not matched to a gene: 11. The germline gives CDR1 LNHDA, CDR2 SQIVND (reference sequence). The CDR3 DNA reads as TGTGCCGGGGGGACAGGGATTCTTACCAATCAGCCCCAGCATTTT. This translates into CAGGTGILTNQPQHF.